Reported below is one TCR beta chain. Its antigen is currently unknown. This record comes from a study of blood T cells in healthy people across ages. Primers used in a second PCR of roughly 7 to 12 cycles were a sample-barcoded 5' primer and a J-beta primer mix. TCRdb reprocessed the 5' RACE reads via MiXCR and lists one record per CDR3 protein. The table includes approximately 1.5 million distinct CDR3 sequences, 34% detected once. This CDR3 region has 16 residues. With 3 bases clipped from V and 5 bases from J, the junction kept 3 bases outside the gene matches. Germline V gene data show CDR1 as MGHRA and CDR2 as YSYEKL. Findings of the study overall: Comparison with aged donors showed that long-lived donors had more naive CD4+ cells and higher diversity.

V and J are TRBV4-1 and TRBJ2-1; 14 bases align to TRBD2. This TCR was sampled from a woman aged 25-40 years in good health. Sequencing input: blood. The CDR3 reads CASSHRLAGGNNEQFF. In DNA form, the CDR3 reads TGCGCCAGCAGCCACCGACTAGCGGGGGGGAACAATGAGCAGTTCTTC.